These T cell receptor beta chains were read from a single sample in a study of blood T cell repertoires in COVID-19. Produced via immunoSEQ multiplex PCR; TCRdb's table is partial and in-frame only. The sample lists roughly 68,000 clones, roughly nine tenths occurring once. Sequencing was done on a sample of peripheral blood. These TCRs come from a woman aged 45-59 years with COVID-19, enrolled during active disease. CDR3s include the opening cysteine and the closing phenylalanine or tryptophan. Each record gives: clone size, V gene, J gene, D gene, CDR3 DNA, CDR3 protein. A D gene is named only where the DNA matches it firmly. Clone size, where shown, is once, few, many, or a class for clones that have expanded.

>-|TRBV28|TRBJ2-7|-
TGTGCCAGCAGTTTCTCGACAGACTACGAGCAGTACTTC
CASSFSTDYEQYF
>-|TRBV4-2|TRBJ2-7|-
TGTGCCAGCAGCCAAGATCCAGGGCTGGGGGAGCAGTACTTC
CASSQDPGLGEQYF
>once|TRBV3-1/TRBV3-2|TRBJ2-7|-
TGTGCCAGCAGCCAAGGAGGACTTGCCTACGAGCAGTACTTC
CASSQGGLAYEQYF
>once|TRBV5-4|TRBJ2-5|-
TGTGCCAGCAGCTTGGCGGAGACCCAGTACTTC
CASSLAETQYF
>-|TRBV6-6|TRBJ2-5|TRBD2
TGTGCCAGCAGTTACTGGGGACTAGCGTCGGAGACCCAGTACTTC
CASSYWGLASETQYF
>once|TRBV20-1|TRBJ1-6|-
TGCAGTGCTAGTGACCAGGGGCGCTTGGATTCACCCCTCCACTTT
CSASDQGRLDSPLHF
>-|TRBV1|TRBJ2-2|-
TGCACCAGCGCAGGGGGTAGGGCCGGGGAGCTGTTTTTT
CTSAGGRAGELFF
>-|TRBV5-4|TRBJ1-1|-
TGTGCCAGCAGCCCCGGGGGGCGTGACACTGAAGCTTTCTTT
CASSPGGRDTEAFF
>-|TRBV27|TRBJ2-7|TRBD2
TGTGCCAGCAGTTTAGCGGGAGTTAGCAACGAGCAGTACTTC
CASSLAGVSNEQYF
>-|TRBV24-1|TRBJ2-3|TRBD1
TGTGCCACCAGTGCCAGGGGGACAGATACGCAGTATTTT
CATSARGTDTQYF
>-|TRBV19|TRBJ2-6|-
TGTGCCAGTAGTATAGGGCCCGCTCGAGGCGCTGGGGCCAACGTCCTGACTTTC
CASSIGPARGAGANVLTF
>-|TRBV10-3|TRBJ1-2|-
TGTGCCATCAGTGGACAGTCCTATGGCTACACCTTC
CAISGQSYGYTF
>-|TRBV6-1|TRBJ1-2|-
TGTGCCAGCAGTGAAGTAGCAGGGGATGGCTACACCTTC
CASSEVAGDGYTF
>-|TRBV6-5|TRBJ2-1|-
TGTGCCAGCAGTACACGAAGGGGTGAGCAGTTCTTC
CASSTRRGEQFF
>-|TRBV5-1|TRBJ2-3|TRBD2
TGCGCCAGCAGCTTCGGGGGGGTACCGAGCACAGATACGCAGTATTTT
CASSFGGVPSTDTQYF
>-|TRBV28|TRBJ1-1|-
TGTGCCAGCAGGAGCCAGGGGAACACTGAAGCTTTCTTT
CASRSQGNTEAFF
>-|TRBV5-4|TRBJ2-7|TRBD2
TGTGCCAGCAGCCCTGGGGGTAGCGGGAGGCTTTCCTACGAGCAGTACTTC
CASSPGGSGRLSYEQYF
>-|TRBV28|TRBJ2-5|TRBD2
TGTGCCAGCCGGATAGCGGGAGAAAAAGAGACCCAGTACTTC
CASRIAGEKETQYF
>-|TRBV27|TRBJ1-1|TRBD1
TGTGCCAGCAGTCCTCTTGACAGGGAGAACACTGAAGCTTTCTTT
CASSPLDRENTEAFF
>-|TRBV3-1/TRBV3-2|TRBJ2-7|-
TGTGCCAGCAGCCAAGTAGACGAGCAGTACTTC
CASSQVDEQYF
>-|TRBV5-1|TRBJ1-2|TRBD1
TGCGCCAGCAGCTGGGACAGGGACTATGGCTACACCTTC
CASSWDRDYGYTF
>-|TRBV9|TRBJ1-3|TRBD1
TGTGCCAGCAGCACATTTGACAGGGGGGCAACTGGAAACACCATATATTTT
CASSTFDRGATGNTIYF
>-|TRBV19|TRBJ2-3|TRBD2
TGTGCCAGTAGCTTCCTGGGACTAGCGGGAGCGGACACAGATACGCAGTATTTT
CASSFLGLAGADTDTQYF
>-|TRBV7-8|TRBJ2-1|-
TGTGCCAGCAGCTTTTTACTGAGCTCCTACAATGAGCAGTTCTTC
CASSFLLSSYNEQFF
>once|TRBV7-6|TRBJ2-5|-
TGTGCCAGCAGCTTAGCAGCTGAGACCCAGTACTTC
CASSLAAETQYF
>-|TRBV15|TRBJ2-1|-
TGTGCCACCAGCAGAGCCTATGCGGACAATGAGCAGTTCTTC
CATSRAYADNEQFF
>-|TRBV6-1|TRBJ2-7|-
TGTGCCAGCAGTGAAACTCTGCGGGAGCAGTACTTC
CASSETLREQYF
>-|TRBV6-2/TRBV6-3|TRBJ2-5|-
TGTGCCACCAGCAAGATAAAGGGGTTAGGAGAGACCCAGTACTTC
CATSKIKGLGETQYF
>-|TRBV5-1|TRBJ2-3|TRBD2
TGCGCCAGCAGGTCGGACGGGGGGGCCACAGATACGCAGTATTTT
CASRSDGGATDTQYF
>once|TRBV24-1|TRBJ2-7|TRBD2
TGTGCCACCAGTGCTGGGGACTACTCTTCCGAGCAGTACTTC
CATSAGDYSSEQYF
>-|TRBV29-1|TRBJ2-3|TRBD2
TGCAGCTCCCAGGCGGCGGGAGGCACAGATACGCAGTATTTT
CSSQAAGGTDTQYF